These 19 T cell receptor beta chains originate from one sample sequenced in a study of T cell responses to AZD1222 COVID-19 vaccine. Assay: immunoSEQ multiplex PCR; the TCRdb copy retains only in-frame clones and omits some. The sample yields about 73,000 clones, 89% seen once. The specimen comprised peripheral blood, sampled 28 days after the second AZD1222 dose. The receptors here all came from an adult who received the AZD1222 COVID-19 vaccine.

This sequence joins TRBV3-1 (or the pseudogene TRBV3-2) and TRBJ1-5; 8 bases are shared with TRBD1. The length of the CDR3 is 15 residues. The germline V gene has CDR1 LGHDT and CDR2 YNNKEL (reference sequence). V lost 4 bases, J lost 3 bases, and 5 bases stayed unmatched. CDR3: CASSPGTGHNQPQHF. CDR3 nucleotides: TGTGCCAGCAGCCCGGGGACAGGCCACAATCAGCCCCAGCATTTT.

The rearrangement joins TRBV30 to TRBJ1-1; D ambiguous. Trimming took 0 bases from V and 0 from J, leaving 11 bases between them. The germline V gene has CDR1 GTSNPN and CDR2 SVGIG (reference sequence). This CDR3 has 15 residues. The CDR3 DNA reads TGTGCCTGGAGTGTGTATACAGCCATGAACACTGAAGCTTTCTTT. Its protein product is CAWSVYTAMNTEAFF. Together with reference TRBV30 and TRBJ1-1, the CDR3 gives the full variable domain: SQTIHQWPATLVQPVGSPLSLECTVEGTSNPNLYWYRQAAGRGLQLLFYSVGIGQISSEVPQNLSASRPQDRQFILSSKKLLLSDSGFYLCAWSVYTAMNTEAFFGQGTRLTVV.

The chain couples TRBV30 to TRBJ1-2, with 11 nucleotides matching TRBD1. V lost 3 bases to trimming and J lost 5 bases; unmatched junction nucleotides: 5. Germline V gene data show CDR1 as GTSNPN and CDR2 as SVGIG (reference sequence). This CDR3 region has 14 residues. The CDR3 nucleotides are TGTGCCTGGAGCGGACAGGGGGCTGAGTATGGCTACACCTTC. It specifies CAWSGQGAEYGYTF.

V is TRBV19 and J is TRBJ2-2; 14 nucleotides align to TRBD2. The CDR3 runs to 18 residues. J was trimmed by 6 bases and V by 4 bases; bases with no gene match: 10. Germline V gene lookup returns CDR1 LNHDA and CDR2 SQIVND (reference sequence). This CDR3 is CASSSPRLAGGLAGELFF. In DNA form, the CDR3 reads TGTGCCAGTAGTAGTCCAAGACTAGCGGGAGGGCTTGCCGGGGAGCTGTTTTTT.

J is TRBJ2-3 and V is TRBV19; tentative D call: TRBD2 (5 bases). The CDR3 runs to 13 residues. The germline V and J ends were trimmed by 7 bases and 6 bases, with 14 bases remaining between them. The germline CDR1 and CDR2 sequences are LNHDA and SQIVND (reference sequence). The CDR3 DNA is TGTGCCAGTACCCCTTCGACGGGGGATACGCAGTATTTT. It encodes CASTPSTGDTQYF.

This CDR3 is CASPTSGRETQYF. CDR3 coding DNA: TGTGCCAGCCCGACTTCGGGGAGAGAGACCCAGTACTTC. This chain connects TRBV27 to TRBJ2-5; D perhaps matches TRBD2 (5 bases). The CDR3 is 13 residues long. Germline V CDR1 and CDR2: MNHEY, SMNVEV (reference sequence). Trimming stripped 8 bases from V and 4 bases from J, with 14 bases between.

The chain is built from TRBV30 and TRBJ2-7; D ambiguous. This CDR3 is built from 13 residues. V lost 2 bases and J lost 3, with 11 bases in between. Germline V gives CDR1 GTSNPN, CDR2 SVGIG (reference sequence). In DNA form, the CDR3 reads TGTGCCTGGAGTCCCCCGGAGAGCTACGAGCAGTACGTC. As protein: CAWSPPESYEQYV.

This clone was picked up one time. CDR3 region: CASSRQGSLRALHF. In DNA form, the CDR3 reads TGTGCCAGCAGCCGACAGGGGTCCCTTAGAGCCCTCCACTTT. The J gene is TRBJ1-6, the V gene TRBV3-1 (or the pseudogene TRBV3-2); TRBD1 matches 8 bases. The CDR3 has 14 amino acids. V was pared by 4 bases and J by 14 bases, with 10 bases of the junction left unmatched. Germline loops: CDR1 LGHDT, CDR2 YNNKEL (reference sequence).

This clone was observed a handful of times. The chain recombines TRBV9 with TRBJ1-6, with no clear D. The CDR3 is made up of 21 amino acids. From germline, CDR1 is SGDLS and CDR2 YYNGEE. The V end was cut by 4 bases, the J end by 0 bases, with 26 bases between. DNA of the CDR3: TGTGCCAGCAGCAGACCCCGGAAACGGCAAGGTACGAGCTCCTATAATTCACCCCTCCACTTT. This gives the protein CASSRPRKRQGTSSYNSPLHF.

The CDR3: CASSQQGQAYEQYF. Written as DNA, the CDR3 is TGTGCCAGCAGCCAACAAGGACAGGCCTACGAGCAGTACTTC. The rearrangement uses TRBV3-1 (or the pseudogene TRBV3-2) and TRBJ2-7; TRBD1 agrees at 7 bases. Germline V lookup: CDR1 LGHDT, CDR2 YNNKEL (reference sequence). The ends lost 2 bases at V and 2 bases at J; junction bases unmatched: 3. The CDR3 is made up of 14 amino acids.

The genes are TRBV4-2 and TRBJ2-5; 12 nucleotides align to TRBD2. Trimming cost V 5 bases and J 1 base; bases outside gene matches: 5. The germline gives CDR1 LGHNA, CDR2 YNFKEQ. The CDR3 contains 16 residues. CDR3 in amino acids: CASSATSGRSQETQYF. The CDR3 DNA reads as TGTGCCAGCAGCGCCACTAGCGGGAGGAGCCAAGAGACCCAGTACTTC.

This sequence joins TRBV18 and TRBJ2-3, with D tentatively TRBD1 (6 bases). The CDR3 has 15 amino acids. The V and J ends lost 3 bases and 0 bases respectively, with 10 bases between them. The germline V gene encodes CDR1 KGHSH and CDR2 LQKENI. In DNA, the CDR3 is TGTGCCAGCTCACCCAGGGACATCAGCACAGATACGCAGTATTTT. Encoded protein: CASSPRDISTDTQYF.

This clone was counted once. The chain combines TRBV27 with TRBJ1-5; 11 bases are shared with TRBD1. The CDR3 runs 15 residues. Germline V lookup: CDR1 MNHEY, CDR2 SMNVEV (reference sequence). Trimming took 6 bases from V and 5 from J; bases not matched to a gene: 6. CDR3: CASSHGQGAYQPQHF. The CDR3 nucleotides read TGTGCCAGCAGCCATGGACAGGGGGCTTATCAGCCCCAGCATTTT.

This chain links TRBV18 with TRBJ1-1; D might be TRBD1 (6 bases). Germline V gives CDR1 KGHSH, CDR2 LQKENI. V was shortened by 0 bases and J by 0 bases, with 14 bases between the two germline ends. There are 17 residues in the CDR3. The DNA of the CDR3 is TGTGCCAGCTCACCACCCCGTAACAGGGTATTGAACACTGAAGCTTTCTTT. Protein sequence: CASSPPRNRVLNTEAFF.

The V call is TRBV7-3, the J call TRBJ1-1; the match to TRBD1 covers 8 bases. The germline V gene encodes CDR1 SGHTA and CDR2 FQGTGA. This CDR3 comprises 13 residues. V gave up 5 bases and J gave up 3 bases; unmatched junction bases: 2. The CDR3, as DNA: TGTGCCAGCAGCCTGGACAGGGACACTGAAGCTTTCTTT. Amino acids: CASSLDRDTEAFF.

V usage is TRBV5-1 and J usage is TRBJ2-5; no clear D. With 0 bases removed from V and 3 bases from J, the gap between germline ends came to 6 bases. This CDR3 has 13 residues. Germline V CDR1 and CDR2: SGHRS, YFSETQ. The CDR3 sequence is CASSLGQEETQYF. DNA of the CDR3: TGCGCCAGCAGCTTGGGGCAAGAAGAGACCCAGTACTTC.

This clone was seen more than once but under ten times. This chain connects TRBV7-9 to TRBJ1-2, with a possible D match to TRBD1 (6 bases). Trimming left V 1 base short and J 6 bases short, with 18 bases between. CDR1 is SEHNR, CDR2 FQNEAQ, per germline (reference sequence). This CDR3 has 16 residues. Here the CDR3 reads CASSLVGRGLEDGYTF. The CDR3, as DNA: TGTGCCAGCAGCTTAGTGGGCAGGGGACTTGAGGATGGCTACACCTTC.

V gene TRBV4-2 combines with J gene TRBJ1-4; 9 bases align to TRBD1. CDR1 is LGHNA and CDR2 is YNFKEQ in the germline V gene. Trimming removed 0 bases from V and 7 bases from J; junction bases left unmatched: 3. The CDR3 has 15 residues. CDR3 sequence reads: CASSQDGTGSEKLFF. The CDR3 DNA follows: TGTGCCAGCAGCCAAGATGGGACAGGGAGTGAAAAACTGTTTTTT.

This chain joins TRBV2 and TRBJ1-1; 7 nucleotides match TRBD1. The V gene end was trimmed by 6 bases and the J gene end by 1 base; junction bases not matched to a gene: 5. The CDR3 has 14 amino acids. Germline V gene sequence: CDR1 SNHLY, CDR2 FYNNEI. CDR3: CASRRDSSNTEAFF. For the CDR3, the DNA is TGTGCCAGCAGAAGGGACAGCTCGAACACTGAAGCTTTCTTT.